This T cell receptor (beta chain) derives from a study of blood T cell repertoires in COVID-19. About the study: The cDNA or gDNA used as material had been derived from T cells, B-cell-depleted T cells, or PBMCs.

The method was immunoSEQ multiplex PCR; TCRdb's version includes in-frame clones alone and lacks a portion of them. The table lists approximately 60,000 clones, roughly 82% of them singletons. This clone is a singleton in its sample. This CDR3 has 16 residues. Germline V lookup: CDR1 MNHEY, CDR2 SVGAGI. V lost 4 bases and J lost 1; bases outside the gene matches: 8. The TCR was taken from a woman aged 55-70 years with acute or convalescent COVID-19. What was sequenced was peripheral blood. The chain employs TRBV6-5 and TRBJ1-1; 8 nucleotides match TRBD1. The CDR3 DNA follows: TGTGCCAGCAGTTTAAGGCCCGGGACAGGGAACACTGAAGCTTTCTTT. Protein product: CASSLRPGTGNTEAFF.